These T cell receptor beta chains were read from a single sample in a study of Ad26.COV2.S vaccination and SARS-CoV-2 variants. TCRdb's table, derived via immunoSEQ multiplex PCR, lists solely in-frame clones and lacks some. Here the sample spans roughly 380,000 clones, around 89% being singletons. The specimen comprised peripheral blood, sampled in a trial of Ad26.COV2.S vaccine versus placebo. These receptors were obtained from a person between 18 and 59 years old who received the Ad26.COV2.S COVID-19 vaccine or a placebo. CDR3s include the opening cysteine and the closing phenylalanine or tryptophan. The D gene is left open where the match is weak. Expanded clones are given a class, and other clones once, few, many or no size at all.

V gene: TRBV6-2/TRBV6-3; clone size: -; D gene: -; J gene: TRBJ2-1; CDR3 protein: CASSSPRGPTYNEQFF; CDR3 DNA: TGTGCCAGCAGTTCCCCGCGGGGGCCTACCTACAATGAGCAGTTCTTC
V gene: TRBV4-2; clone size: once; D gene: -; J gene: TRBJ1-5; CDR3 protein: CASSQTTANQPQHF; CDR3 DNA: TGTGCCAGCAGCCAAACGACGGCAAATCAGCCCCAGCATTTT
V gene: TRBV10-3; clone size: -; D gene: TRBD1; J gene: TRBJ1-5; CDR3 protein: CAIGDRDQPQHF; CDR3 DNA: TGTGCCATCGGAGACAGGGATCAGCCCCAGCATTTT
V gene: TRBV27; clone size: -; D gene: -; J gene: TRBJ2-1; CDR3 protein: CASSFTSRTSYNEQFF; CDR3 DNA: TGTGCCAGCAGTTTCACGTCGCGGACCTCCTACAATGAGCAGTTCTTC
V gene: TRBV6-5; clone size: -; D gene: -; J gene: TRBJ1-5; CDR3 protein: CASRELYSNQPQHF; CDR3 DNA: TGTGCCAGCAGAGAGTTATATAGCAATCAGCCCCAGCATTTT
V gene: TRBV6-5; clone size: -; D gene: -; J gene: TRBJ1-5; CDR3 protein: CATSRQVFGQPQHF; CDR3 DNA: TGTGCCACCTCCCGACAGGTTTTTGGACAGCCCCAGCATTTT
V gene: TRBV7-9; clone size: -; D gene: TRBD2; J gene: TRBJ2-3; CDR3 protein: CAYSRGLAGDTDTQYF; CDR3 DNA: TGTGCTTACTCCCGAGGGCTAGCGGGGGACACAGATACGCAGTATTTT
V gene: TRBV4-3; clone size: once; D gene: -; J gene: TRBJ2-6; CDR3 protein: CASSQDYTGANVLTF; CDR3 DNA: TGCGCCAGCAGCCAAGACTACACTGGGGCCAACGTCCTGACTTTC
V gene: TRBV19; clone size: -; D gene: TRBD2; J gene: TRBJ2-3; CDR3 protein: CASSIWTSGGPDTQYF; CDR3 DNA: TGTGCCAGTAGTATTTGGACTAGCGGGGGCCCGGATACGCAGTATTTT
V gene: TRBV19; clone size: -; D gene: TRBD2; J gene: TRBJ2-3; CDR3 protein: CASKAPPAGGGDTQYF; CDR3 DNA: TGTGCCAGTAAGGCCCCCCCAGCGGGGGGCGGGGATACGCAGTATTTT
V gene: TRBV7-6; clone size: -; D gene: TRBD1; J gene: TRBJ1-1; CDR3 protein: CASSLWTGGEIHTEAFF; CDR3 DNA: TGTGCCAGCAGCCTATGGACAGGGGGAGAGATTCACACTGAAGCTTTCTTT
V gene: TRBV6-1; clone size: -; D gene: -; J gene: TRBJ2-3; CDR3 protein: CASSDGPEADTQYF; CDR3 DNA: TGTGCCAGCAGTGATGGACCGGAGGCAGATACGCAGTATTTT
V gene: TRBV5-6; clone size: -; D gene: -; J gene: TRBJ2-3; CDR3 protein: CASSPSMPDTQYF; CDR3 DNA: TGTGCCAGCAGCCCCTCGATGCCAGATACGCAGTATTTT
V gene: TRBV9; clone size: -; D gene: -; J gene: TRBJ2-3; CDR3 protein: CASSVEGGLATETQYF; CDR3 DNA: TGTGCCAGCAGCGTAGAGGGGGGGCTAGCTACAGAAACGCAGTATTTT
V gene: TRBV1; clone size: -; D gene: -; J gene: TRBJ1-2; CDR3 protein: CTSSPRRLCETYGYTF; CDR3 DNA: TGCACCAGCAGCCCTCGGCGTTTGTGCGAGACCTATGGCTACACCTTC
V gene: TRBV9; clone size: -; D gene: TRBD1; J gene: TRBJ2-2; CDR3 protein: CASSGGNTGELFF; CDR3 DNA: TGTGCCAGCTCAGGGGGAAACACCGGGGAGCTGTTTTTT
V gene: TRBV3-1/TRBV3-2; clone size: -; D gene: -; J gene: TRBJ2-7; CDR3 protein: CASSQESDYSGDEQYF; CDR3 DNA: TGTGCCAGCAGCCAAGAGTCCGATTATAGTGGGGACGAGCAGTACTTC
V gene: TRBV4-3; clone size: -; D gene: -; J gene: TRBJ2-2; CDR3 protein: CASSQDRSGPGELFF; CDR3 DNA: TGCGCCAGCAGCCAAGACCGATCGGGACCCGGGGAGCTGTTTTTT
V gene: TRBV11-2; clone size: -; D gene: -; J gene: TRBJ2-5; CDR3 protein: CASSQSWGTQYF; CDR3 DNA: TGTGCCAGCAGCCAGTCATGGGGGACCCAGTACTTC
V gene: TRBV4-3; clone size: -; D gene: -; J gene: TRBJ2-5; CDR3 protein: CASSQGVAKETQYF; CDR3 DNA: TGCGCCAGCAGCCAAGGAGTAGCGAAAGAGACCCAGTACTTC
V gene: TRBV7-6; clone size: -; D gene: TRBD2; J gene: TRBJ2-3; CDR3 protein: CASSLEAGPGTDTQYF; CDR3 DNA: TGTGCCAGCAGCTTAGAAGCGGGGCCTGGCACAGATACGCAGTATTTT
V gene: TRBV28; clone size: -; D gene: -; J gene: TRBJ1-4; CDR3 protein: CASSLRPTGRSEKLFF; CDR3 DNA: TGTGCCAGCAGTTTACGCCCGACAGGTCGGAGTGAAAAACTGTTTTTT
V gene: TRBV18; clone size: -; D gene: TRBD1; J gene: TRBJ2-7; CDR3 protein: CASSFGQAVEEQYF; CDR3 DNA: TGTGCCAGCTCATTTGGACAGGCGGTAGAAGAGCAGTACTTC
V gene: TRBV19; clone size: -; D gene: -; J gene: TRBJ2-2; CDR3 protein: CASTLRVDTGELFF; CDR3 DNA: TGTGCCAGTACTTTAAGGGTCGACACCGGGGAGCTGTTTTTT
V gene: TRBV4-1; clone size: -; D gene: -; J gene: TRBJ2-7; CDR3 protein: CASSQDDQGYEQYF; CDR3 DNA: TGCGCCAGCAGCCAAGACGACCAGGGTTACGAGCAGTACTTC
V gene: TRBV5-6; clone size: -; D gene: -; J gene: TRBJ2-7; CDR3 protein: CASSFGNSYEQYF; CDR3 DNA: TGTGCCAGCAGCTTCGGTAACTCCTACGAGCAGTACTTC
V gene: TRBV25-1; clone size: -; D gene: -; J gene: TRBJ1-2; CDR3 protein: CASSEQTGLSYTF; CDR3 DNA: TGTGCCAGCAGTGAACAAACAGGGTTGTCCTACACCTTC
V gene: TRBV28; clone size: -; D gene: -; J gene: TRBJ2-5; CDR3 protein: CASSSGSPVETQYF; CDR3 DNA: TGTGCCAGCAGTTCCGGGTCTCCTGTGGAGACCCAGTACTTC
V gene: TRBV6-6; clone size: once; D gene: TRBD1; J gene: TRBJ2-1; CDR3 protein: CASSYGQGNYNEQFF; CDR3 DNA: TGTGCCAGCAGTTACGGACAGGGGAACTACAATGAGCAGTTCTTC
V gene: TRBV6-2/TRBV6-3; clone size: -; D gene: -; J gene: TRBJ2-1; CDR3 protein: CASSAPYNEQFF; CDR3 DNA: TGTGCCAGCAGCGCCCCTTACAATGAGCAGTTCTTC
V gene: TRBV9; clone size: -; D gene: TRBD2; J gene: TRBJ2-3; CDR3 protein: CASSDQARGGTDTQYF; CDR3 DNA: TGTGCCAGCAGCGACCAGGCTCGGGGGGGCACAGATACGCAGTATTTT
V gene: TRBV2; clone size: -; D gene: -; J gene: TRBJ1-3; CDR3 protein: CATSGSGNTIYF; CDR3 DNA: TGTGCCACCTCAGGGTCCGGAAACACCATATATTTT
V gene: TRBV6-1; clone size: -; D gene: -; J gene: TRBJ1-3; CDR3 protein: CASSEAVGWPISGNTIYF; CDR3 DNA: TGTGCCAGCAGTGAAGCGGTGGGGTGGCCAATCTCTGGAAACACCATATATTTT
V gene: TRBV7-2; clone size: -; D gene: -; J gene: TRBJ2-5; CDR3 protein: CASSFFGGRRETQYF; CDR3 DNA: TGTGCCAGCAGCTTCTTCGGGGGGCGCCGAGAGACCCAGTACTTC
V gene: TRBV3-1/TRBV3-2; clone size: -; D gene: -; J gene: TRBJ1-5; CDR3 protein: CASSQAGRGQPQHF; CDR3 DNA: TGTGCCAGCAGCCAGGCCGGCAGGGGTCAGCCCCAGCATTTT
V gene: TRBV19; clone size: -; D gene: -; J gene: TRBJ2-1; CDR3 protein: CASSMGGLSSYNEQFF; CDR3 DNA: TGTGCCAGTAGTATGGGGGGTCTTAGCTCCTACAATGAGCAGTTCTTC
V gene: TRBV5-4; clone size: -; D gene: -; J gene: TRBJ1-5; CDR3 protein: CASSSDRNQPQHF; CDR3 DNA: TGTGCCAGCAGCTCTGACAGAAATCAGCCCCAGCATTTT
V gene: TRBV19; clone size: -; D gene: -; J gene: TRBJ2-7; CDR3 protein: CASSPTSYEQYF; CDR3 DNA: TGTGCCAGTAGCCCGACCTCCTACGAGCAGTACTTC
V gene: TRBV7-2; clone size: -; D gene: TRBD1; J gene: TRBJ1-3; CDR3 protein: CASSLGTGSITGNTIYF; CDR3 DNA: TGTGCCAGCAGCTTGGGGACAGGTTCGATCACTGGAAACACCATATATTTT
V gene: TRBV3-1/TRBV3-2; clone size: -; D gene: -; J gene: TRBJ1-1; CDR3 protein: CASSHTLDRPSNTEAFF; CDR3 DNA: TGTGCCAGCAGCCACACCCTCGACAGACCCTCGAACACTGAAGCTTTCTTT
V gene: TRBV29-1; clone size: once; D gene: -; J gene: TRBJ2-7; CDR3 protein: CSVDFGQGASEQYF; CDR3 DNA: TGCAGCGTCGACTTCGGACAAGGGGCCTCCGAGCAGTACTTC
V gene: TRBV5-6; clone size: -; D gene: -; J gene: TRBJ2-5; CDR3 protein: CASSFRASKETQYF; CDR3 DNA: TGTGCCAGCAGCTTTCGGGCTAGCAAAGAGACCCAGTACTTC
V gene: TRBV28; clone size: -; D gene: -; J gene: TRBJ2-5; CDR3 protein: CASSLVSRETQYF; CDR3 DNA: TGTGCCAGCAGTTTAGTGTCCAGAGAGACCCAGTACTTC
V gene: TRBV2; clone size: -; D gene: -; J gene: TRBJ2-5; CDR3 protein: CASSEGGWYQETQYF; CDR3 DNA: TGTGCCAGCAGTGAAGGAGGGTGGTACCAAGAGACCCAGTACTTC
V gene: TRBV6-2/TRBV6-3; clone size: -; D gene: TRBD1; J gene: TRBJ2-7; CDR3 protein: CASSRTGTGAYEQYF; CDR3 DNA: TGTGCCAGCAGCCGTACCGGGACAGGAGCCTACGAGCAGTACTTC
V gene: TRBV28; clone size: -; D gene: -; J gene: TRBJ1-5; CDR3 protein: CASSFTQGSNQPQHF; CDR3 DNA: TGTGCCAGCAGTTTTACCCAGGGAAGCAATCAGCCCCAGCATTTT
V gene: TRBV28; clone size: -; D gene: -; J gene: TRBJ1-5; CDR3 protein: CASTQRQVYSNQPQHF; CDR3 DNA: TGTGCCAGCACCCAGCGGCAGGTTTATAGCAATCAGCCCCAGCATTTT
V gene: TRBV3-1/TRBV3-2; clone size: -; D gene: TRBD1; J gene: TRBJ2-3; CDR3 protein: CASSQDPTGGVKVTQYF; CDR3 DNA: TGTGCCAGCAGCCAAGATCCGACAGGGGGGGTTAAAGTTACGCAGTATTTT
V gene: TRBV11-2; clone size: -; D gene: -; J gene: TRBJ2-3; CDR3 protein: CASSLLGSSTDTQYF; CDR3 DNA: TGTGCCAGCAGCTTACTGGGGAGCAGCACAGATACGCAGTATTTT
V gene: TRBV4-1; clone size: once; D gene: TRBD1; J gene: TRBJ2-5; CDR3 protein: CASSTGYGIGETQYF; CDR3 DNA: TGCGCCAGCTCGACAGGGTATGGAATTGGAGAGACCCAGTACTTC
V gene: TRBV6-5; clone size: -; D gene: TRBD1; J gene: TRBJ1-6; CDR3 protein: CASSRDRVGSPLHF; CDR3 DNA: TGTGCCAGCAGCCGGGACAGGGTGGGGTCACCCCTCCACTTT
V gene: TRBV10-3; clone size: -; D gene: -; J gene: TRBJ2-5; CDR3 protein: CAISESQTQYF; CDR3 DNA: TGTGCCATCAGTGAGTCCCAGACCCAGTACTTC
V gene: TRBV5-1; clone size: -; D gene: -; J gene: TRBJ2-6; CDR3 protein: CASSRDSGANVLTF; CDR3 DNA: TGCGCCAGCAGTCGGGACTCTGGGGCCAACGTCCTGACTTTC
V gene: TRBV18; clone size: once; D gene: TRBD2; J gene: TRBJ2-5; CDR3 protein: CASSPSGLEETQYF; CDR3 DNA: TGTGCCAGCTCACCATCGGGACTAGAAGAGACCCAGTACTTC
V gene: TRBV4-3; clone size: -; D gene: -; J gene: TRBJ1-2; CDR3 protein: CASSQEYSQGRYGYTF; CDR3 DNA: TGCGCCAGCAGCCAAGAGTATTCGCAGGGGCGGTATGGCTACACCTTC
V gene: TRBV21-1; clone size: -; D gene: -; J gene: TRBJ2-3; CDR3 protein: CASSNTGFTDTQYF; CDR3 DNA: TGTGCCAGCAGCAATACAGGTTTCACAGATACGCAGTATTTT
V gene: TRBV2; clone size: -; D gene: -; J gene: TRBJ2-7; CDR3 protein: CASSVGFEQYF; CDR3 DNA: TGTGCCAGCAGTGTGGGTTTCGAGCAGTACTTC
V gene: TRBV6-2/TRBV6-3; clone size: few; D gene: TRBD1; J gene: TRBJ1-6; CDR3 protein: CASSSPGQLSSPLHF; CDR3 DNA: TGTGCCAGCAGTTCCCCGGGACAGCTCTCTTCACCCCTCCACTTT
V gene: TRBV3-1/TRBV3-2; clone size: -; D gene: TRBD1; J gene: TRBJ1-5; CDR3 protein: CASSQGPGGREPQHF; CDR3 DNA: TGTGCCAGCAGCCAAGGTCCAGGGGGGAGGGAGCCCCAGCATTTT